One sample yielded the 6 T cell receptor beta chains listed below, sequenced in a study of identical twins. TCRdb re-derived calls from the 5' RACE reads in MiXCR, one entry per CDR3 protein. The table has around 240,000 distinct CDR3 sequences, 10% seen once. The sample comprised memory T cells sorted from blood. These TCRs come from a man over 45 in good health.

The chain couples TRBV5-1 to TRBJ2-3; 8 nucleotides agree with TRBD1. Germline CDR1 reads SGHRS; CDR2 reads YFSETQ. The CDR3 is 15 amino acids. Trimming cost V 4 bases and J 2 bases; bases outside gene matches: 6. CDR3 sequence: CASSTQGAYTDTQYF. DNA for the CDR3: TGCGCCAGCAGCACTCAGGGGGCGTACACAGATACGCAGTATTTT. The full variable domain, its missing parts supplied by reference TRBV5-1 and TRBJ2-3, is KAGVTQTPRYLIKTRGQQVTLSCSPISGHRSVSWYQQTPGQGLQFLFEYFSETQRNKGNFPGRFSGRQFSNSRSEMNVSTLELGDSALYLCASSTQGAYTDTQYFGPGTRLTVL.

This clonotype appeared many times. The chain recombines TRBV11-2 with TRBJ2-3; possible D gene TRBD2, 7 bases. The germline V gene encodes CDR1 SGHAT and CDR2 FQNNGV. Between the trimmed V and J ends, which lost 1 base and 7 bases, there was a span of 15 bases. CDR3 length: 15 amino acids. CDR3 amino acids: CASSLVTGRGNTQYF. CDR3 in DNA: TGTGCCAGCAGCTTAGTAACAGGGAGGGGGAATACGCAGTATTTT.

This clonotype was seen ten or more times. The chain carries TRBV10-3 and TRBJ2-2; D possibly corresponds to TRBD1 (5 bases). The CDR3 contains 14 residues. Per the germline V gene, CDR1 is ENHRY and CDR2 is SYGVKD. Trimming removed 4 bases from V and 3 bases from J, with 9 bases in between. CDR3 in amino acids: CAISGRVDTGELFF. The CDR3 DNA follows: TGTGCCATCAGTGGCAGGGTGGACACCGGGGAGCTGTTTTTT.

This clonotype was seen more than once but under ten times. The gene calls are TRBV7-2 and TRBJ1-2; the D gene is possibly TRBD1 (5 bases). Germline V gene lookup returns CDR1 SGHTA and CDR2 FQGNSA. V lost 5 bases, J lost 0 bases, and 13 bases lay in between. The CDR3 runs to 15 residues. The CDR3 nucleotides are TGTGCCAGCAGCCAGGGACGGCCAGCTAACTATGGCTACACCTTC. Protein sequence: CASSQGRPANYGYTF.

This clonotype was seen at least ten times. The chain links TRBV12-3 or TRBV12-4 to TRBJ2-7, with 8 bases that match TRBD1. This CDR3 has 15 amino acids. Unmatched junction bases numbered 5, after V lost 1 base and J lost 3 bases. CDR3 amino acids: CASSLVDRGFYEQYF. CDR3 DNA sequence: TGTGCCAGCAGTTTAGTTGACAGGGGATTCTACGAGCAGTACTTC.

J is TRBJ2-5 and V is TRBV11-2; 7 nucleotides agree with TRBD1. Germline V lookup: CDR1 SGHAT, CDR2 FQNNGV. The CDR3 totals 12 residues. V shed 1 base and J 9 bases; nucleotides not matched to a gene: 2. This chain's CDR3 is CASSLGDSSQYF. In nucleotides, the CDR3 is TGTGCCAGCAGCTTAGGGGACAGTTCCCAGTACTTC.